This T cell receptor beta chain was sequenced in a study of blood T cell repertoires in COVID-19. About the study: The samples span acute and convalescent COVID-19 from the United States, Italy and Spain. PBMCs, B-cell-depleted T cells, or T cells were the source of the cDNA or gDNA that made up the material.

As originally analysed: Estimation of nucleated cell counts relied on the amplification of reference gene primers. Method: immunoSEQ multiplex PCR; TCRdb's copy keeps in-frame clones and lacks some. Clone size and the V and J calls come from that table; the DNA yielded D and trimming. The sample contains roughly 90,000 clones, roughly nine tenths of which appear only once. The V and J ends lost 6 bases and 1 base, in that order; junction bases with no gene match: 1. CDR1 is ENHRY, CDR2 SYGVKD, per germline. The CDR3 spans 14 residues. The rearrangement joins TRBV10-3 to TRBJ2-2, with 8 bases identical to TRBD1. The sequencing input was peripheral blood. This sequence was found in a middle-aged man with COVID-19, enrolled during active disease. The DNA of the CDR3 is TGTGCCATCAGCGGGACAGGGAACACCGGGGAGCTGTTTTTT. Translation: CAISGTGNTGELFF.